The clone carrying this T cell receptor beta chain was seen only a few times. The data were obtained in a study of shared clonotypes between healthy human individuals. Sequencing used immunoSEQ multiplex PCR; TCRdb keeps in-frame clones, though not all of them. The sample contains about 1.1 million clones, roughly 80% of which appear only once. The CDR3 has 13 amino acids. V was cut by 1 base and J by 8 bases, with 9 bases left in between. The germline CDR1 and CDR2 sequences are SGHTA and FQGNSA. The sequence was collected from a man younger than 30 in good health. Some clones in this sample may be carry-over from other donors' samples. The chain uses TRBV7-2 and TRBJ2-1; D is perhaps TRBD1 (5 bases). Sequencing used memory CD4+ T cells from PBMCs. As to subset: CD45RA-negative fraction. DNA of the CDR3: TGTGCCAGCAGCTTAGGCAGGGCTTATGAGCAGTTCTTC. Amino acid sequence: CASSLGRAYEQFF. Complete variable domain (other parts from reference TRBV7-2 and TRBJ2-1): GAGVSQSPSNKVTEKGKDVELRCDPISGHTALYWYRQSLGQGLEFLIYFQGNSAPDKSGLPSDRFSAERTGGSVSTLTIQRTQQEDSAVYLCASSLGRAYEQFFGPGTRLTVL.